These 6 T cell receptor beta chains came from one sample sequenced in a study of persistence of HIV-infected CD4 T cells. The immunoSEQ assay was version 4, run in survey mode. Repertoires were generated with immunoSEQ multiplex PCR, while TCRdb's copy carries only in-frame clones and drops some. The table shows over 30,000 clones, with roughly 82% occurring only once. Their specific antigens are unknown. Cells were stimulated with CMV-infected fibroblast lysates at 8 to 10 ug/mL. CD40L-negative CD69-negative CD45RO-high memory CD4+ T cells were sorted as populations depleted of antigen-responding cells. This specimen was CD4+ T cells sorted from PBMCs after approximately 19-hour stimulation, taken from a patient who received antiretroviral therapy. These TCRs come from an adult woman with HIV who was CMV-seropositive.

V and J are TRBV7-2 and TRBJ1-3; a possible D gene is TRBD1 (5 bases). With 5 bases removed from V and 2 bases from J, the gap between germline ends came to 10 bases. This CDR3 is 14 amino acids long. Germline-derived CDR1 and CDR2 are SGHTA and FQGNSA. The CDR3 DNA is TGTGCCAGCAGCCGGGGAGGGGCTGGAAACACCATATATTTT. This encodes CASSRGGAGNTIYF.

V and J are TRBV18 and TRBJ1-1, with 10 nucleotides matching TRBD1. J gave up 0 bases and V 5 bases, and 6 bases lay outside the gene matches. The CDR3 is made up of 16 amino acids. Germline loops: CDR1 KGHSH, CDR2 LQKENI. CDR3 DNA sequence: TGTGCCAGCTCAGCTCCGGGACAGGGGTTGAACACTGAAGCTTTCTTT. This translates into CASSAPGQGLNTEAFF.

V is TRBV7-6 and J is TRBJ2-7; 8 bases align to TRBD1. The V segment lost 2 bases and the J segment 3 bases; nucleotides outside the gene matches: 3. CDR3 length equals 14 residues. The V gene's germline CDR1 is SGHVS and CDR2 FNYEAQ. CDR3 coding DNA: TGTGCCAGCAGCTTACAAGGGACAGGCTACGAGCAGTACTTC. Translating gives CASSLQGTGYEQYF.

V is TRBV24-1 and J is TRBJ1-2; D not certain. V gave up 9 bases and J gave up 1 base, with 11 bases separating them. Germline lookup yields CDR1 KGHDR and CDR2 SFDVKD. This CDR3 contains 13 residues. CDR3 bases: TGTGCCACCTCCGGCGGGAGTAACTATGGCTACACCTTC. This gives the protein CATSGGSNYGYTF.

The chain joins TRBV7-2 to TRBJ1-1; TRBD1 aligns across 8 bases. This CDR3 is 18 amino acids long. The J segment lost 4 bases and the V segment lost 5 bases, leaving 18 bases of the junction unmatched. Germline V gives CDR1 SGHTA, CDR2 FQGNSA. DNA of the CDR3: TGTGCCAGCAGCCCTAGTACTTGGACAGGGCGACAATTCACTGAAGCTTTCTTT. Translation: CASSPSTWTGRQFTEAFF.

The chain couples TRBV5-5 to TRBJ1-5, with 7 positions matching TRBD1. Germline V gives CDR1 SGHKS, CDR2 YYEKEE (reference sequence). This CDR3 is built from 14 residues. J lost 7 bases, V lost 2 bases, and 6 bases had no gene match. CDR3 loop: CASSLNRGGQPQHF. CDR3 nucleotide sequence: TGTGCCAGCAGCTTAAACAGGGGTGGGCAGCCCCAGCATTTT.